The 15 T cell receptor beta chains in this list originate from one sample, sequenced in a study of PD-L1 blockade in urothelial cancer. The method was immunoSEQ multiplex PCR; TCRdb's version includes in-frame clones alone and lacks a portion of them. The table lists tens of thousands of clones, approximately 83% of them singletons. The time point is: pretreatment peripheral blood. The sequencing here drew on PBMCs, taken around atezolizumab (anti-PD-L1) treatment. These receptors were obtained from a man between 70 and 80 years old with urothelial cancer.

This chain connects TRBV28 to TRBJ2-7, with 11 bases aligning to TRBD1. The CDR3 extends over 16 amino acids. Germline V gives CDR1 MDHEN, CDR2 SYDVKM. V gave up 8 bases and J gave up 3 bases; unmatched junction bases: 12. Written as DNA, the CDR3 is TGTGCCAGCCTTGATGCTCCCGGGACAGGGGGCTACGAGCAGTACTTC. Translated, it gives CASLDAPGTGGYEQYF.

The J gene is TRBJ2-5, the V gene TRBV10-3; no firm D call. The CDR3 contains 15 residues. Deletions cut 0 bases from V and 1 base from J, with 9 bases between. Germline assignment: CDR1 ENHRY and CDR2 SYGVKD. The CDR3 region is CAISESGAPQETQYF. As DNA, the CDR3 is TGTGCCATCAGTGAGTCCGGAGCACCCCAAGAGACCCAGTACTTC.

This clone was seen more than once but under ten times. The chain has TRBV5-1 and TRBJ1-2; D uncertain. The ends were cut back, 3 bases at V and 7 bases at J, with 7 bases in the middle. The CDR3 spans 11 residues. The germline CDR1 and CDR2 sequences are SGHRS and YFSETQ. As DNA, the CDR3 is TGCGCCAGCAGCTACAGTGGTGGCTACACCTTC. Residues: CASSYSGGYTF.

The chain uses TRBV2 and TRBJ1-5, with D hard to call. Germline CDR1 and CDR2: SNHLY and FYNNEI. V shed 7 bases and J shed 7 bases, with 17 bases lying between them. The CDR3 totals 14 residues. For the CDR3, the DNA is TGTGCCAGCAAATTTTCTTGGGAGGAACAGCCCCAGCATTTT. Encoded protein: CASKFSWEEQPQHF.

The chain uses TRBV10-1 and TRBJ2-3, with TRBD1 matching over 7 bases. Germline CDR1 reads WNHNN; CDR2 reads SYGVQD (reference sequence). The J segment lost 3 bases and the V segment lost 2 bases, leaving 5 bases of the junction unmatched. The CDR3 runs 15 residues. In nucleotides, the CDR3 is TGCGCCAGCAGTGAGAAGCAGGGGGTGACAGATACGCAGTATTTT. As protein: CASSEKQGVTDTQYF.

This clone was picked up one time. This rearrangement joins TRBV6-6 to TRBJ2-5; possibly TRBD1 for D (6 bases). CDR1 is MNHNY and CDR2 is SVGAGI in the germline V gene (reference sequence). Trimming took 1 base from V and 1 from J, leaving 10 bases between them. This CDR3 comprises 15 residues. The CDR3 reads CASSYFRDIQETQYF. CDR3 coding DNA: TGTGCCAGCAGTTACTTCCGGGACATCCAAGAGACCCAGTACTTC.

V and J are TRBV5-4 and TRBJ2-2; 8 nucleotides align to TRBD1. The V gene end was trimmed by 3 bases and the J gene end by 1 base; junction bases not matched to a gene: 5. The CDR3 spans 16 residues. Germline V gives CDR1 SGHNT, CDR2 YYREEE (reference sequence). For the CDR3, the DNA is TGTGCCAGCAGCTCGGGACAGGCCTTGAACACCGGGGAGCTGTTTTTT. This encodes CASSSGQALNTGELFF.

This chain connects TRBV30 to TRBJ2-1; the match to TRBD2 covers 14 bases. The CDR3 runs 14 residues. The junction had 10 bases not matched to a gene; V was cut back by 3 bases and J by 15 bases. Germline values: CDR1 GTSNPN, CDR2 SVGIG (reference sequence). The CDR3 nucleotides read TGTGCCTGGAGGACTAGCGGGAGGGCCAGTGGTTCGTTCTTC. As protein: CAWRTSGRASGSFF.

This clone has a handful of counts. J is TRBJ1-3 and V is TRBV19; D gene unclear. The V gene lost 10 bases and the J gene lost 0 bases, with 19 bases spanning the gap. The CDR3 has 16 residues. Germline loops: CDR1 LNHDA, CDR2 SQIVND (reference sequence). In nucleotides, the CDR3 is TGTGCCACCGAAACCACAAGACTGCTCTCTGGAAACACCATATATTTT. This encodes CATETTRLLSGNTIYF.

The chain joins TRBV19 to TRBJ2-5; D is undetermined. V was clipped by 5 bases and J by 5 bases, with 12 bases between them. The CDR3 length is 13 residues. Germline V gene data show CDR1 as LNHDA and CDR2 as SQIVND (reference sequence). The CDR3: CASSGRFGETQYF. The DNA for the CDR3 is TGTGCCAGTAGTGGGCGTTTTGGGGAGACCCAGTACTTC.

The rearrangement uses TRBV6-6 and TRBJ2-7, with 11 bases identical to TRBD1. J gave up 0 bases and V 2 bases, and 3 bases lay outside the gene matches. CDR1 MNHNY and CDR2 SVGAGI come from the germline V gene (reference sequence). CDR3 length: 16 amino acids. The CDR3 protein is CASSYPGTGGSYEQYF. The CDR3 DNA is TGTGCCAGCAGTTACCCAGGGACAGGGGGCTCCTACGAGCAGTACTTC.

The chain is built from TRBV5-6 and TRBJ2-1; 10 bases map to TRBD2. CDR1 and CDR2 from the germline V gene are SGHDT and YYEEEE. This CDR3 is 15 amino acids long. The J segment lost 4 bases and the V segment lost 4 bases, leaving 5 bases of the junction unmatched. In DNA, the CDR3 is TGTGCCAGCAGCCATGGACTAGCGGCATACAATGAGCAGTTCTTC. Protein: CASSHGLAAYNEQFF.

In its sample, this clone was seen once. The rearrangement uses TRBV11-2 and TRBJ2-7, with TRBD1 identical over 7 bases. The CDR3 is 15 amino acids. In germline, CDR1 is SGHAT, CDR2 FQNNGV. The V gene end was trimmed by 4 bases and the J gene end by 3 bases; junction bases not matched to a gene: 9. CDR3 loop: CASSYEGQTIYEQYF. The CDR3 DNA reads TGTGCCAGCAGCTACGAGGGACAGACAATCTACGAGCAGTACTTC. The full variable domain, its missing parts supplied by reference TRBV11-2 and TRBJ2-7, is EAGVAQSPRYKIIEKRQSVAFWCNPISGHATLYWYQQILGQGPKLLIQFQNNGVVDDSQLPKDRFSAERLKGVDSTLKIQPAKLEDSAVYLCASSYEGQTIYEQYFGPGTRLTVT.

V and J are TRBV5-8 and TRBJ2-1; perhaps TRBD1 as D (6 bases). The CDR3 is made up of 17 amino acids. Trimming pared 4 bases from V and 0 bases from J, leaving 17 bases between. The V gene's germline CDR1 is SGHTS and CDR2 YDEGEE. The CDR3 here is CASSNPWTVSSYNEQFF. DNA for the CDR3: TGTGCCAGCAGCAACCCTTGGACAGTGAGCTCCTACAATGAGCAGTTCTTC.

V is TRBV28 and J is TRBJ2-7, with a possible D match to TRBD1 (5 bases). V lost 3 bases and J 5 bases, leaving 14 bases between the germline ends. The germline V gene has CDR1 MDHEN and CDR2 SYDVKM. The CDR3 has 14 residues. The CDR3 DNA sequence: TGTGCCAGCAGTTTGGGTCAGGGCCCCAACGAGCAGTACTTC. This codes for CASSLGQGPNEQYF.